This T cell receptor beta chain was found in a study of blood T cell repertoires in COVID-19 (dated by TCRdb to 2018 to 2021). Regarding the study in general: Samples covering the acute and convalescent phases of COVID-19 were provided by collaborators in the United States, Italy and Spain. The samples were drawn from the first 160 participants of the ongoing ImmuneRACE study and from 1,254 subjects provided by 6 global collaborators. The prospective study material was composed of cDNA or gDNA derived from T cells, B-cell-depleted T cells, or PBMCs. A freely available public database, intended as a resource for researchers studying the immune response to SARS-CoV-2, is where the repertoires were released. Where available, HLA class I and class II types were obtained from metadata supplied by the sample provider rather than from assay-based typing. Subjects who had been exposed to COVID-19, were actively infected with it, or had recovered from it provided the deeply sampled blood TCRbeta repertoires that made up the dataset. Sample metadata almost always included a de-identified subject ID, COVID-19 status, age in years and sex.

A second Seattle source provided samples from volunteer blood donors who had recovered from COVID-19. Whole blood was collected in K2EDTA tubes by collaborating institutions according to the institutions' own protocols. For TCRbeta analysis, collaborators shipped samples as frozen whole blood, isolated PBMCs, or DNA extracted from either of those sample types. TCRbeta CDR3 regions were amplified from genomic DNA using the immunoSEQ Assay, a bias-controlled multiplex PCR. On the study's bioinformatics: The number of nucleated cells in each sample was estimated from the amplification of reference gene primers within the assay. To quantify the absolute abundance of each unique TCRbeta CDR3 rearrangement, sequence reads were collapsed and filtered. For each sample, productive Simpson clonality was calculated by taking the square root of Simpson's diversity index across productive rearrangements. Sourced from immuneACCESS, this table was stored by TCRdb with only in-frame sequences that have V and J called. A share of the clones is absent; for the studies checked, an unresolved V gene accounts for under half, and the remainder has no known explanation. V, J and clone size derive from that table, while D and trimming were established from the DNA sequence. For this sample there are a few hundred thousand clones; around 90% appear just once. The ten largest clones capture just under 1% of the sample.

Here is what the overall study found, with its caveats: How much clinical and demographic metadata was included differed by source and by participant, and the metadata was provided uncurated.

A word on this clone: What this receptor recognizes is not known. No per-base quality is available; no much larger clone lies one base away.

Sequences SGHTA (CDR1) and FQGNSA (CDR2) are obtained from the germline V gene. V lost 0 bases and J lost 8 bases, and the count of bases not matched to a germline gene is 3. The CDR3 starts with the cysteine, ends with the phenylalanine, and has 15 residues. Kept here is only the CDR3 DNA, which spans 45 bases and is read in frame from base 1. Here the chain combines TRBV7-2 and TRBJ2-1; TRBD2 fits 11 bases in the junction. Input material: peripheral blood. The origin of this receptor is a middle-aged woman who had recovered from COVID-19. The encoded CDR3 is CASSLASGRGDEQFF. The sequenced DNA: TGTGCCAGCAGCTTAGCTAGCGGGAGGGGGGATGAGCAGTTCTTC.